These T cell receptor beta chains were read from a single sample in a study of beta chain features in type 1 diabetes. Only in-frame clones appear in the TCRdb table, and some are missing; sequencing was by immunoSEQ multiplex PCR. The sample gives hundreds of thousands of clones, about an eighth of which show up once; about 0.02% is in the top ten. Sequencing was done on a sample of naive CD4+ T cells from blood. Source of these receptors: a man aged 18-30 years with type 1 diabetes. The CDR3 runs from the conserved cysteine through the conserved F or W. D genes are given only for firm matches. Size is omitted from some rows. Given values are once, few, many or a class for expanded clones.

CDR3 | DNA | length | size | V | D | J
CASSLSTTAYGYTF | TGTGCCAGCAGTTTATCGACGACGGCATATGGCTACACCTTC | 14 | - | TRBV28 | - | TRBJ1-2
CASILPYTEAFF | TGTGCCTCTATCCTGCCATACACTGAAGCTTTCTTT | 12 | few | TRBV30 | - | TRBJ1-1
CASSRGIVTNEKLFF | TGTGCCAGTAGTCGAGGGATCGTAACTAATGAAAAACTGTTTTTT | 15 | - | TRBV19 | - | TRBJ1-4
CASSEGTRGYTF | TGTGCCAGCAGTGAGGGGACACGTGGCTACACCTTC | 12 | few | TRBV2 | - | TRBJ1-2
CAWSPGQPGGTEAFF | TGTGCCTGGAGTCCTGGACAGCCGGGGGGGACTGAAGCTTTCTTT | 15 | few | TRBV30 | - | TRBJ1-1
CASSETGSQETQYF | TGTGCCAGCAGTGAAACCGGGTCCCAAGAGACCCAGTACTTC | 14 | - | TRBV2 | - | TRBJ2-5
CASSLRGGIANYGYTF | TGTGCCAGCAGCTTACGGGGAGGAATAGCGAACTATGGCTACACCTTC | 16 | - | TRBV7-9 | - | TRBJ1-2
CASRLTSNTEAFF | TGTGCCAGCAGACTCACATCGAACACTGAAGCTTTCTTT | 13 | - | TRBV6-1 | - | TRBJ1-1
CASSLSGAEAFF | TGTGCCAGCAGCTTGTCAGGGGCTGAAGCTTTCTTT | 12 | few | TRBV5-4 | - | TRBJ1-1
CASSLAGGEQYF | TGTGCTAGCAGCTTAGCGGGAGGCGAGCAGTACTTC | 12 | few | TRBV7-7 | TRBD2 | TRBJ2-7
CASSGDSYTEAFF | TGCGCCAGCAGCGGCGACAGCTACACTGAAGCTTTCTTT | 13 | - | TRBV5-1 | - | TRBJ1-1
CTSSPVRHTDTQYF | TGCACCAGCAGCCCGGTCCGGCACACAGATACGCAGTATTTT | 14 | - | TRBV1 | - | TRBJ2-3
CSVEVVGGVTDTQYF | TGCAGCGTTGAAGTGGTAGGGGGCGTCACAGATACGCAGTATTTT | 15 | - | TRBV29-1 | TRBD1 | TRBJ2-3
CASSQELTGSGTDTQYF | TGCGCCAGCAGCCAGGAATTGACTGGCTCGGGCACAGATACGCAGTATTTT | 17 | few | TRBV4-1 | - | TRBJ2-3
CSVEGGHSQETQYF | TGCAGCGTTGAAGGCGGACATTCTCAAGAGACCCAGTACTTC | 14 | - | TRBV29-1 | - | TRBJ2-5
CASSVGGMNTEAFF | TGTGCCAGCAGCGTAGGAGGGATGAACACTGAAGCTTTCTTT | 14 | few | TRBV9 | - | TRBJ1-1
CAFGNRGSYNEQFF | TGTGCCTTTGGCAACAGGGGGTCTTACAATGAGCAGTTCTTC | 14 | many | TRBV30 | TRBD1 | TRBJ2-1
CASRTSGVYNEQFF | TGCGCCAGCCGGACTAGCGGGGTTTACAATGAGCAGTTCTTC | 14 | few | TRBV5-1 | TRBD2 | TRBJ2-1
CASSYSPGARGTEAFF | TGTGCCAGCAGTTACTCCCCAGGGGCGCGGGGCACTGAAGCTTTCTTT | 16 | - | TRBV6-5 | - | TRBJ1-1
CASSLASRQISTDTQYF | TGTGCCAGCAGCTTGGCGTCGAGGCAGATTAGCACAGATACGCAGTATTTT | 17 | few | TRBV5-4 | - | TRBJ2-3
CASSQDRAGEKLFF | TGTGCCAGCAGTCAGGACAGGGCTGGGGAAAAACTGTTTTTT | 14 | few | TRBV2 | TRBD1 | TRBJ1-4
CASSPSRFPDRAADTQYF | TGTGCCAGCAGCCCAAGTCGGTTTCCGGACAGGGCAGCAGATACGCAGTATTTT | 18 | few | TRBV11-2 | TRBD1 | TRBJ2-3
CGTGEDGYTF | TGCGGGACAGGGGAAGATGGCTACACCTTC | 10 | - | TRBV20-1 | TRBD1 | TRBJ1-2
CASSLTASDRYEQYF | TGTGCCAGCAGCTTGACTGCTTCTGATCGGTACGAGCAGTACTTC | 15 | - | TRBV7-6 | - | TRBJ2-7
CASSLTGERYGYTF | TGTGCCAGCAGTTTGACAGGGGAGAGGTATGGCTACACCTTC | 14 | few | TRBV2 | TRBD1 | TRBJ1-2
CASSPGVARHELFF | TGTGCCAGCAGCCCAGGGGTCGCCCGGCACGAGCTGTTTTTT | 14 | few | TRBV7-9 | - | TRBJ2-2
CASGTHQPYNEQFF | TGTGCCAGCGGGACCCATCAACCTTACAATGAGCAGTTCTTC | 14 | - | TRBV7-2 | - | TRBJ2-1
CASTPQGSLYGYTF | TGTGCCAGCACCCCTCAAGGTAGTTTGTATGGCTACACCTTC | 14 | - | TRBV2 | - | TRBJ1-2
CASSRNSETQYF | TGTGCCAGCAGCCGAAACTCCGAGACCCAGTACTTC | 12 | few | TRBV7-2 | - | TRBJ2-5
CASNPPSGGSTDTQYF | TGTGCCAGCAACCCGCCTAGCGGGGGGAGCACAGATACGCAGTATTTT | 16 | few | TRBV9 | TRBD2 | TRBJ2-3
CASSVLGLGEQFF | TGTGCCAGCAGTGTTTTGGGGTTGGGGGAGCAGTTCTTC | 13 | - | TRBV2 | - | TRBJ2-1
CASSPAGSNVLTF | TGTGCCAGCAGCCCAGCGGGGAGCAACGTCCTGACTTTC | 13 | - | TRBV9 | TRBD2 | TRBJ2-6
CASSRTTGLGGNTIYF | TGCGCCAGCAGCCGCACTACTGGGCTTGGGGGAAACACCATATATTTT | 16 | - | TRBV4-1 | - | TRBJ1-3
CASSNSGGGEQFF | TGTGCCAGCAGTAACTCGGGGGGAGGTGAGCAGTTCTTC | 13 | few | TRBV6-6 | TRBD2 | TRBJ2-1
CASSDYISGNTIYF | TGTGCCAGCAGTGATTACATCTCTGGAAACACCATATATTTT | 14 | few | TRBV6-1 | - | TRBJ1-3
CASRARLVGQPQHF | TGTGCCAGTAGGGCTCGCCTTGTCGGTCAGCCCCAGCATTTT | 14 | - | TRBV19 | - | TRBJ1-5
CASSPAGGTSSSTDTQYF | TGTGCCAGCAGCCCGGCGGGCGGGACTTCGTCTAGCACAGATACGCAGTATTTT | 18 | few | TRBV7-2 | - | TRBJ2-3
CASSSGTSGITDTQYF | TGTGCCAGCAGTTCTGGGACTAGCGGGATCACAGATACGCAGTATTTT | 16 | - | TRBV6-6 | TRBD2 | TRBJ2-3
CASSQSPGQYVGGLETQYF | TGCGCCAGCAGTCAATCGCCCGGACAGTATGTTGGGGGGCTCGAGACCCAGTACTTC | 19 | few | TRBV23-1 | - | TRBJ2-5